This T cell receptor beta chain stems from a study of low-dose radiotherapy and immunotherapy resistance in tumors. The CDR3 runs to 12 residues. V was clipped by 6 bases and J by 3 bases, with 7 bases between them. The V gene's germline CDR1 is SEHNR and CDR2 FQNEAQ (reference sequence). Alpha and beta chains were covered, as first-strand cDNA relied on TRAV- and TRBV-specific primers. The PCR that amplified TCRs ran for about 20 cycles, relying on a constant-region primer and a V-primer adapter. TCRdb re-derived calls from the reads in MiXCR, one entry per CDR3 protein. The repertoire consists of about 100,000 distinct CDR3 sequences, with less than 25% occurring once and the leading ten covering 4.1%. This clonotype was seen many times. The time point here: after trial treatment. As to treatment: LDRT plus nivolumab, ipilimumab, low-dose cyclophosphamide and aspirin (RACIN trial). Those eligible were patients bearing advanced solid tumors lacking tumor-infiltrating lymphocytes.

V gene TRBV7-9 combines with J gene TRBJ2-3; D unclear. This clonotype was obtained from a male donor with prostate cancer. The sample in question was PBMCs, obtained after low-dose radiotherapy plus immunotherapy. The CDR3 region is CASRGTTDTQYF. The CDR3 DNA follows: TGTGCCAGCAGGGGAACTACAGATACGCAGTATTTT. Looking up the rest from reference TRBV7-9 and TRBJ2-3 gives the full variable domain: DTGVSQNPRHKITKRGQNVTFRCDPISEHNRLYWYRQTLGQGPEFLTYFQNEAQLEKSRLLSDRFSAERPKGSFSTLEIQRTEQGDSAMYLCASRGTTDTQYFGPGTRLTVL.